The clone carrying this TCR beta chain is judged medium-sized (0.01 to 0.1%). Its antigen is currently unknown. TCRdb used MiXCR to reprocess the PCR reads, holding one entry per CDR3 protein. The sample shows about 10,000 distinct CDR3 sequences, under 25% of them seen only once. The authors gated naive CD8 T cells as CD8+CD4-CCR7+CD45RA+ for sorting. With 6 bases removed from V and 2 bases from J, the gap between germline ends came to 9 bases. The CDR3 is made up of 13 amino acids. Germline-derived CDR1 and CDR2 are PRHDT and FYEKMQ (reference sequence). This specimen comes from a study of molecular identifiers for immune sequencing clone quantification. The overall study: Sequencing covered four of five parts into which replicate RNA from about 21,000 or 97,000 naive CD8 cells was split.

Overall study findings and caveats: Same-barcode identical TCR molecules could make highly expanded clones look smaller than they are. Detecting spiked Jurkat TCR RNA from one cell among roughly 1 million naive cells was reportedly possible.

The chain recombines TRBV13 with TRBJ2-3; tentatively, D is TRBD1 (5 bases). Sample: naive CD8+ T cells from blood, with Jurkat cell RNA spiked in. Indicated subset: FACS-sorted CD8+CD4-CCR7+CD45RA+ naive T cells. This TCR came from a human donor in good health. Some libraries in this study had Jurkat cell RNA spiked in. The CDR3 protein is CASRTVDTDTQYF. CDR3 DNA: TGTGCCAGCAGGACAGTTGACACAGATACGCAGTATTTT.